This TCR beta chain was documented in a study of human T cells and chemical hapten exposure. Study in general: Women made up most patients, who had alopecia areata, totalis or universalis.

V gave up 0 bases and J gave up 6 bases, with 7 bases separating them. The length of the CDR3 is 13 residues. CDR1 MRHNA and CDR2 SNTAGT come from the germline V gene. As to this clonotype: Its antigen is unknown.

Study outcomes and limitations: Expanded TCRs clustered into significantly more large CDR3 similarity groups than controls, the analysis revealed.

Documented time point: patch test 2, 6 weeks after DPC sensitization. As to treatment: therapeutic diphenylcyclopropenone sensitization with weekly scalp DPC. TCRdb passed the RACE reads through MiXCR, listing each CDR3 protein once. The table has more than 70,000 distinct CDR3 sequences, around a tenth seen once; the top ten hold around 1.5%. The chain joins TRBV6-4 to TRBJ2-3; D remains ambiguous. The TCR was taken from a man aged 18 to 30 with alopecia areata. Some clones in this sample may be carry-over from other donors' samples. The source material was whole blood, sampled in connection with sensitization to the hapten diphenylcyclopropenone (DPC). Here the CDR3 reads CASSDSTRDTQYF. CDR3 bases: TGTGCCAGCAGTGACTCTACGAGGGATACGCAGTATTTT.